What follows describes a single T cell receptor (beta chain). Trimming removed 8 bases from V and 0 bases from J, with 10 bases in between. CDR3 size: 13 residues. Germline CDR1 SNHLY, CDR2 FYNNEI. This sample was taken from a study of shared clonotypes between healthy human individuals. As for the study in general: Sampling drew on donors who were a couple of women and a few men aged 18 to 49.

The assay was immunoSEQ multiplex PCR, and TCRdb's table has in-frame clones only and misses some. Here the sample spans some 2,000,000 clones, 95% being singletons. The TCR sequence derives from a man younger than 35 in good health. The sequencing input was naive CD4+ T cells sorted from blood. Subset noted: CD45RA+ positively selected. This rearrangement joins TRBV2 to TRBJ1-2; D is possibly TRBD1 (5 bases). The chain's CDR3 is CASVTVSNYGYTF. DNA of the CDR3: TGTGCCAGCGTGACAGTATCTAACTATGGCTACACCTTC.